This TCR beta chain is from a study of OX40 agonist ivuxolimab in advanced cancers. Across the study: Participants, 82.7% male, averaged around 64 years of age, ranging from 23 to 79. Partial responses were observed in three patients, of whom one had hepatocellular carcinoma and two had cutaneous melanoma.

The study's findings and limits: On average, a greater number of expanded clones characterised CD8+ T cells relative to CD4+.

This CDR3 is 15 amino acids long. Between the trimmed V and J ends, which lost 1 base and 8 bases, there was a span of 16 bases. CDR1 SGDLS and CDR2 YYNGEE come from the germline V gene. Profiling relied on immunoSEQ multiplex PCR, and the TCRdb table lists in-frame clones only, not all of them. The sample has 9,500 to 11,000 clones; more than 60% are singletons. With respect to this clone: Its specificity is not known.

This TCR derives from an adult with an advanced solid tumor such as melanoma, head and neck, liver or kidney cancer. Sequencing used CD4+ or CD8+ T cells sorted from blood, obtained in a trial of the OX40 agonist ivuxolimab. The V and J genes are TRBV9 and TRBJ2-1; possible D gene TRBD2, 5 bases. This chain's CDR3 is CASSVRYKRVDEQFF. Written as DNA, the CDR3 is TGTGCCAGCAGCGTAAGATACAAGAGGGTGGATGAGCAGTTCTTC. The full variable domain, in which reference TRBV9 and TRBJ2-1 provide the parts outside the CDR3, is DSGVTQTPKHLITATGQRVTLRCSPRSGDLSVYWYQQSLDQGLQFLIQYYNGEERAKGNILERFSAQQFPDLHSELNLSSLELGDSALYFCASSVRYKRVDEQFFGPGTRLTVL.